This TCR beta chain was obtained from a study of identical twins. General observations from the study: Models underestimated how often monozygotic twins shared out-of-frame TCR alpha. Insertions ran lower in abundant cord blood beta clonotypes, though not in memory repertoires.

Every one of the donors was a healthy Caucasian. The CDR3 loop spans 17 amino acids. The trim removed 0 bases at V and 4 bases at J, leaving 7 bases unmatched. Germline-derived CDR1 and CDR2 are MNHNY and SVGAGI (reference sequence). Comments on this clonotype: Its antigen remains unknown.

Template switching (which added a universal primer site) was used, and cDNA carried unique molecular identifiers. TCRdb reprocessed the 5' RACE reads with MiXCR, giving one entry per CDR3 protein. The profile shows roughly 1,500,000 distinct CDR3 sequences, about 31% of them singletons. This sequence was found in a newborn girl in good health. The specimen sequenced was cord blood. This chain connects TRBV6-6 to TRBJ2-1, with 9 bases identical to TRBD2. In DNA, the CDR3 is TGTGCCAGCAGTTACTCGTCCAGCGGGGGGCTTTACAATGAGCAGTTCTTC. It codes for CASSYSSSGGLYNEQFF.